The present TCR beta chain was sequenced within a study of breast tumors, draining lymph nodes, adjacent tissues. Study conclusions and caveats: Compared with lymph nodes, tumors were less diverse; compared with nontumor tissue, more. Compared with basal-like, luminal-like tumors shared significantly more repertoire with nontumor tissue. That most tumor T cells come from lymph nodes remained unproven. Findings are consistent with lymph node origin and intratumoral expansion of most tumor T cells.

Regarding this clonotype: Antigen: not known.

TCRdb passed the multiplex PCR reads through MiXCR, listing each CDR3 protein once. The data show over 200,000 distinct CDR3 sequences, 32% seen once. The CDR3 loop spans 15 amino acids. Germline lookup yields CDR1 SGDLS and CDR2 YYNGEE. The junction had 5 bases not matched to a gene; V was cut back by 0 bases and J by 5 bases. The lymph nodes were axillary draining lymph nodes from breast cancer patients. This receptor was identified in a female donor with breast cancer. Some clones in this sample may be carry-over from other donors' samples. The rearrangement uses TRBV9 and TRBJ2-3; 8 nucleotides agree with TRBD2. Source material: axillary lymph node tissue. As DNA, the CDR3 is TGTGCCAGCAGCGTAGGGACTAGCCAGGGAGATACGCAGTATTTT. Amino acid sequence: CASSVGTSQGDTQYF.